This note documents a single TCR beta chain sequence. In this sample, this clonotype turned up a few times. Its antigen has not been determined. Its ends do not fully match the called genes, so a read error is possible. This specimen belongs to a study of blood T cells in healthy people across ages (dated by TCRdb to about 2015). The study in broad terms: In model experiments, template switching captured roughly one uniquely barcoded TCR beta cDNA molecule for every two T cells. The study measured age-related changes in TCR beta repertoire diversity using deep sequencing normalized with unique cDNA molecular identifiers. The donors were divided into four age groups: young (average 16 years), middle-aged (approximately 39), aged (about 60) and long-lived (more than 75). Using the same blood draw, the study looked at two additional independent replicas of 1 million unique cDNA reads for two donors, one aged 18 to 29 and the other aged 80 or older.

Points the paper makes about the study in general: The CMV infection status of donors was not known, potentially confounding age-related changes in expanded clonotypes. Compared with the aged group, the long-lived group had more naive CD4+ T cells, fewer expanded clones and increased TCR diversity, a pattern suggesting age selection. Bulk unsorted PBMC profiling prevented conclusive comparison of naive and antigen-experienced compartments. Observed TCR beta diversity correlated strongly with the percentage of naive T cells measured by flow cytometry. Observed TCR beta diversity per million T cells fell roughly linearly with age, and a significant reduction was already apparent by age about 36. Estimates of total diversity based on one million sequenced T cells were regarded as lower bounds and as underestimates.

Library prep was done by 5' RACE. The sample was run on an Illumina HiSeq 2500. The second PCR ran for about 7 to 11 cycles and used a J-beta primer mix along with a sample-barcoded 5' primer. Each TCR beta cDNA molecule received a unique molecular identifier from a template-switch 5' adaptor carrying 12 random nucleotides. Each sample yielded at least 3 million CDR3-containing paired-end reads. The Mint cDNA synthesis kit, primed by a TRBC-specific oligonucleotide, was used to synthesize first-strand cDNA from all RNA. All cDNA was treated with uracil-DNA glycosylase and then went through a first 18-cycle PCR with the universal primers M1SS and BC2_uni_R. The authors' pipeline ran thus. For normalization, 1 million high-quality reads, each with a distinct molecular identifier, were randomly selected from each sample. Reads with shared molecular identifiers were discarded instead of being binned into consensus sequences. MiTCR, run with a Q25 quality threshold and the strictest error-elimination algorithm, handled CDR3 identification, clonotype clustering and error correction. A nonparametric unseen species model using Euler transformation provided a lower-bound estimate of total TCR beta diversity. TCRdb reanalyzed the raw reads on its own, using fastp at Q25 for trimming and MiXCR for clone calling, and kept in-frame beta chains. Rows merge per CDR3 protein into single entries with the most common DNA and genes. The V and J calls reflect TCRdb's pipeline rather than the authors' work. The sample data list some 760,000 distinct CDR3 sequences, and more than 20% of these were observed just once. The ten largest clones represent 9.4% of the sample.

The cysteine opens and the phenylalanine closes a CDR3 of 15 amino acids. The CDR3 DNA has 45 bases and is translated from base 1. Taken from the germline V gene, the CDR1 and CDR2 loops are SGHRS and YFSETQ. Systemically healthy Caucasian individuals from Russia, 39 in total and aged about 6 to 90 years, were included as donors. Around 10 milliliters of peripheral blood were drawn from each donor into EDTA-treated Vacutainer tubes. Ficoll-Paque density-gradient centrifugation was used to isolate PBMCs, with at least 6.5 million per sample. Total RNA was extracted from PBMCs with Trizol reagent, with at least 6 micrograms obtained per sample. For every donor, an aliquot of PBMCs went through flow cytometry to measure the percentages of naive CD45RAhigh/CD27high T cells. The same sample was also used in a study of T cells of mothers and their children. The second source states: Nine systemically healthy Caucasian individuals served as donors, namely three mothers together with their six children. cDNA synthesis consumed the entire amount of extracted RNA, loaded at roughly 1.5 ug RNA in each 15 ul reaction. In the second PCR, sample barcodes and 2-4 random nucleotides were introduced via the M1S primer. Each mother yielded over 10 million TCR beta CDR3 reads and each child 2.5 million to 3 million reads. Thymic selection similarly shapes TCR recombination output in related and unrelated pairs, with minor effect from inherited differences. Normalized repertoire overlap was always slightly but never significantly higher in related than unrelated mother-child pairs. With a sensitivity of approximately 96 clones per million clonotypes, no persistent microchimeric T cell clones were detected. In the study, deep NGS was used to compare the TCR beta repertoires of mothers and children, and features distinguishing related mother-child pairs from unrelated individuals were sought. On average, the children were about 10 +/- 4 years old, while the mothers were about 40 +/- 4 years old. Libraries were sequenced on Illumina HiSeq 2000 with 100+100 nt paired-end reads after adapter ligation with NEBNext reagents. To prevent cross-contamination, the mother and child libraries were prepared a month apart and were sequenced in separate runs. Between about 500,000 and 2,300,000 distinct TCR beta clonotypes were identified per donor. Naive TCR beta clonotypes were estimated from low-frequency clonotypes matched to each donor's FACS-determined naive share, without sorting.

The rearrangement joined TRBV5-1 to TRBJ2-3, with a weak D call of TRBD2 (6 bases match). The sequence derives from a boy younger than 18 in good health. Sequenced input: blood. The CDR3 loop reads CAGSLERRETDTQYF. The nucleotide sequence is TGCGCCGGCAGCTTGGAGCGGAGGGAGACAGATACGCAGTATTTT.